Shown below are 24 T cell receptor beta chains from a single sample sequenced in a study of response to subunit inactivated influenza vaccine. TCRdb analysed the RT-PCR reads with MiXCR anew, one entry per CDR3 protein. Counted here are about 650,000 distinct CDR3 sequences, 14% occurring once; the ten biggest clones make up 7.5% to 8%. The material was PBMCs from blood, obtained around two weeks before vaccination. These receptors all stem from a man aged 45-65 years who received an inactivated influenza vaccine.

This clonotype appeared many times. The chain combines TRBV20-1 with TRBJ1-1; D gene ambiguous. CDR3 length: 10 residues. Germline CDR1 reads DFQATT; CDR2 reads SNEGSKA (reference sequence). V was cut by 6 bases and J by 4 bases, with 6 bases left in between. The CDR3 loop is CSATATEAFF. CDR3 sequence (DNA): TGCAGTGCCACAGCCACTGAAGCTTTCTTT.

Points on this clonotype: The junction and the germline gene differ at one end; a read error may be behind it. This chain links TRBV20-1 with TRBJ2-3, with 8 bases that match TRBD2. The V gene's germline CDR1 is DFQATT and CDR2 SNEGSKA (reference sequence). CDR3 length: 13 residues. The CDR3 protein is CGAPLADTDTQYF. CDR3 coding DNA: TGCGGTGCCCCACTAGCGGACACAGATACGCAGTATTTT.

This clonotype turned up a few times. The rearrangement joins TRBV6-5 to TRBJ2-7; 14 positions agree with TRBD2. There are 19 residues in the CDR3. Trimming removed 3 bases from V and 0 bases from J; junction bases left unmatched: 10. Germline V gives CDR1 MNHEY, CDR2 SVGAGI. As DNA, the CDR3 is TGTGCCAGCAGTTATTGGGGGGGGACTAGCGGGAGTATCTCCTACGAGCAGTACTTC. Translated: CASSYWGGTSGSISYEQYF.

This clonotype was found a few times. The chain is built from TRBV4-2 and TRBJ2-1, with D perhaps TRBD1 (6 bases). V lost 1 base, J lost 6 bases, and 16 bases lay in between. The length of the CDR3 is 16 residues. Germline assignment: CDR1 LGHNA and CDR2 YNFKEQ. CDR3 sequence reads: CASSQGPRGASNEQFF. CDR3 nucleotides: TGTGCCAGCAGCCAAGGCCCCAGGGGTGCCTCCAATGAGCAGTTCTTC.

V and J are TRBV9 and TRBJ2-7, with a tentative D call TRBD2 (6 bases). Germline-derived CDR1 and CDR2 are SGDLS and YYNGEE. Deletions cut 0 bases from V and 1 base from J, with 8 bases between. The CDR3 extends over 14 amino acids. The DNA for the CDR3 is TGTGCCAGCAGCGTAGATGGGGGGTCCTACGAGCAGTACTTC. This translates into CASSVDGGSYEQYF.

This clonotype was observed a handful of times. This chain joins TRBV6-2 or TRBV6-3 and TRBJ1-6, with a weak D call TRBD1 (5 bases). There are 16 residues in the CDR3. Per the germline V gene, CDR1 is MNHEY and CDR2 is SVGEGT. The V end was cut by 7 bases, the J end by 0 bases, with 13 bases between. The CDR3, as DNA: TGTGCCAGCACCTTGGCCGACAGCTCCTATAATTCACCCCTCCACTTT. Translating gives CASTLADSSYNSPLHF.

This sequence joins TRBV25-1 and TRBJ2-6, with D uncertain. The CDR3 runs to 13 residues. Trimming took 5 bases from V and 2 from J, leaving 4 bases between them. In germline, CDR1 is MGHDK, CDR2 SYGVNS. CDR3 in DNA: TGTGCCAGCAGTTCTACTGGGGCCAACGTCCTGACTTTC. It codes for CASSSTGANVLTF.

J is TRBJ2-7 and V is TRBV20-1, with D maybe TRBD1 (6 bases). Germline V gene lookup returns CDR1 DFQATT and CDR2 SNEGSKA (reference sequence). The CDR3 totals 15 residues. V lost 3 bases to trimming and J lost 1 base, with 16 bases between them. The DNA of the CDR3 is TGCAGTGCTAGGCCAACAGGGATGCATTCCTACGAGCAGTACTTC. Protein: CSARPTGMHSYEQYF.

The CDR3 is CASSQWLETANTGELFF. CDR3 DNA sequence: TGTGCCAGCAGCCAGTGGCTAGAGACAGCAAACACCGGGGAGCTGTTTTTT. V gene TRBV4-2 combines with J gene TRBJ2-2, with D maybe TRBD1 (5 bases). Trimming removed 3 bases at V and 2 bases at J, with 16 bases between. This CDR3 contains 17 residues. The germline CDR1 and CDR2 sequences are LGHNA and YNFKEQ.

This clonotype was recorded many times. The gene calls are TRBV5-6 and TRBJ2-3; D gene unclear. Trimming took 4 bases from V and 2 from J, leaving 11 bases between them. The CDR3 length is 14 residues. Germline lookup yields CDR1 SGHDT and CDR2 YYEEEE. The chain's CDR3 is CASSIRSFTDTQYF. Here the CDR3 DNA reads TGTGCCAGCAGCATTAGATCTTTCACAGATACGCAGTATTTT.

This clonotype came up a few times. The chain has TRBV12-3 or TRBV12-4 and TRBJ2-5, with D tentatively TRBD1 (5 bases). CDR3 size: 14 residues. With 5 bases removed from V and 5 bases from J, the gap between germline ends came to 15 bases. The CDR3 bases are TGTGCCAGCAGTCACCTCGGACAACGGGAGACCCAGTACTTC. This translates into CASSHLGQRETQYF.

There are a few counts of this clonotype. The chain is built from TRBV28 and TRBJ2-3, with D maybe TRBD1 (6 bases). V was cut by 1 base and J by 3 bases, with 20 bases left in between. CDR1 MDHEN and CDR2 SYDVKM come from the germline V gene. The CDR3 spans 18 residues. CDR3: CASSLSPGLGAVTDTQYF. CDR3 in DNA: TGTGCCAGCAGTTTATCCCCGGGGTTGGGGGCGGTAACAGATACGCAGTATTTT.

A few counts support this clonotype. This chain joins TRBV29-1 and TRBJ2-7, with TRBD1 matching 10 bases. The germline V gene encodes CDR1 SQVTM and CDR2 ANQGSEA. Losses at the gene ends were 6 bases for V and 4 bases for J; bases not matched to a gene: 9. CDR3 length equals 14 residues. The CDR3 protein is CSVRLRDRGYEQYF. CDR3 DNA sequence: TGCAGCGTAAGATTACGGGACAGGGGTTACGAGCAGTACTTC.

This clonotype was counted ten times or more. V and J are TRBV29-1 and TRBJ2-5, with no clear D. Trimming removed 7 bases from V and 2 bases from J, with 14 bases in between. The germline V gene encodes CDR1 SQVTM and CDR2 ANQGSEA. The CDR3 is 13 residues long. CDR3 residues: CSAGPNAQETQYF. CDR3 nucleotide sequence: TGCAGCGCTGGACCTAACGCGCAAGAGACCCAGTACTTC.

Ten or more counts support this clonotype. The CDR3 DNA reads TGCGCCAGCAGCCAAACTCTAGCGGAGAACTACAATGAGCAGTTCTTC. Protein: CASSQTLAENYNEQFF. V usage is TRBV4-3 and J usage is TRBJ2-1; 7 nucleotides agree with TRBD2. The CDR3 spans 16 residues. After removal of 2 bases from V and 3 bases from J, the junction contained 7 bases not matched to a gene. Germline CDR1 and CDR2: LGHNA and YSLEER.

The V call is TRBV20-1, the J call TRBJ1-4, with D possibly TRBD1 on 5 matching bases. Germline V gene sequence: CDR1 DFQATT, CDR2 SNEGSKA (reference sequence). The CDR3 has 13 residues. Trimming took off 4 bases at V and 14 bases at J, with 20 bases between the two ends. The chain's CDR3 is CSATKNPTVSLFF. The CDR3 coding sequence is TGCAGTGCTACCAAGAACCCGACAGTGAGTCTGTTTTTT.

The chain carries TRBV27 and TRBJ2-7; D may be TRBD2 (5 bases). This CDR3 has 13 residues. V was shortened by 5 bases and J by 9 bases, with 17 bases between the two germline ends. The germline CDR1 and CDR2 sequences are MNHEY and SMNVEV (reference sequence). This CDR3 reads CASSQRTDRWQYF. Written as DNA, the CDR3 is TGTGCCAGCAGTCAACGGACTGATCGGTGGCAGTACTTC.

The chain is built from TRBV7-2 and TRBJ2-2, with D possibly TRBD1 on 6 matching bases. V lost 0 bases and J lost 7, with 9 bases in between. The CDR3 extends over 14 amino acids. Germline V gene lookup returns CDR1 SGHTA and CDR2 FQGNSA. The CDR3 DNA reads as TGTGCCAGCAGCTTAGCTGGGGGCGGCGGGGAGCTGTTTTTT. Encoded protein: CASSLAGGGGELFF. The whole variable domain, remainder taken from reference TRBV7-2 and TRBJ2-2, is GAGVSQSPSNKVTEKGKDVELRCDPISGHTALYWYRQSLGQGLEFLIYFQGNSAPDKSGLPSDRFSAERTGGSVSTLTIQRTQQEDSAVYLCASSLAGGGGELFFGEGSRLTVL.

V gene TRBV7-2 combines with J gene TRBJ2-2; 7 nucleotides match TRBD2. The CDR3 consists of 16 residues. V lost 3 bases to trimming and J lost 1 base; unmatched junction nucleotides: 5. The V gene's germline CDR1 is SGHTA and CDR2 FQGNSA. This CDR3 is CASSFRPSGNTGELFF. The CDR3 nucleotides are TGTGCCAGCAGCTTCCGACCTAGCGGGAACACCGGGGAGCTGTTTTTT.

This clonotype was detected only a few times. V gene TRBV29-1 combines with J gene TRBJ2-7, with 13 bases matching TRBD2. In germline, CDR1 is SQVTM, CDR2 ANQGSEA. The CDR3 is made up of 16 amino acids. Trimming removed 6 bases from V and 2 bases from J; junction bases left unmatched: 10. The CDR3 region has the DNA TGCAGCGTCACCGCCCGGACTAGCGGGAGTACCTACGAGCAGTACTTC. This encodes CSVTARTSGSTYEQYF.

The V gene is TRBV11-2, the J gene TRBJ2-5; 10 bases agree with TRBD2. J gave up 2 bases and V 1 base, and 4 bases lay outside the gene matches. Germline V lookup: CDR1 SGHAT, CDR2 FQNNGV. The CDR3 consists of 16 residues. This CDR3 is CASSLVGLARQETQYF. In DNA form, the CDR3 reads TGTGCCAGCAGCTTAGTGGGACTAGCGAGGCAAGAGACCCAGTACTTC.

The chain links TRBV30 to TRBJ2-7; no clear D gene. Per germline, CDR1 GTSNPN and CDR2 SVGIG (reference sequence). The CDR3 is made up of 13 amino acids. The V end lost 2 bases, the J end lost 2 bases, and 10 bases lay between the germline ends. CDR3 protein: CAWSSPPPYEQYF. DNA of the CDR3: TGTGCCTGGAGTTCCCCGCCCCCCTACGAGCAGTACTTC. Full variable domain (remainder filled in from reference TRBV30 and TRBJ2-7): SQTIHQWPATLVQPVGSPLSLECTVEGTSNPNLYWYRQAAGRGLQLLFYSVGIGQISSEVPQNLSASRPQDRQFILSSKKLLLSDSGFYLCAWSSPPPYEQYFGPGTRLTVT.

The V gene is TRBV6-1, the J gene TRBJ2-5, with 9 bases that match TRBD2. J was trimmed by 0 bases and V by 5 bases; bases with no gene match: 7. Germline CDR1 MNHNS, CDR2 SASEGT. The CDR3 has 16 amino acids. The CDR3 protein is CASSKRLAAYQETQYF. The CDR3 nucleotides are TGTGCCAGCAGTAAGCGACTAGCGGCGTACCAAGAGACCCAGTACTTC.

This clonotype was found a few times. The rearrangement links TRBV9 to TRBJ1-1; D perhaps matches TRBD1 (5 bases). This CDR3 is 14 amino acids long. Trimming shortened V by 4 bases and J by 4 bases, and 14 bases separated the two germline ends. CDR1 is SGDLS, CDR2 YYNGEE, per germline. This CDR3 reads CASSPGAGTTEAFF. DNA of the CDR3: TGTGCCAGCAGCCCCGGGGCAGGGACCACTGAAGCTTTCTTT.